This TCR beta chain stems from a study of shared clonotypes between healthy human individuals. A note on this clone: As yet, its antigen is unknown.

Repertoires were generated with immunoSEQ multiplex PCR, while TCRdb's copy carries only in-frame clones and drops some. This table has approximately 2,000,000 clones, roughly 92% appearing once. Adults of Caucasian background living in Nashville, Tennessee made up all donors. The investigators split CD4+ cells into a CD45RA+ naive subset and a CD45RA-negative memory subset. CDR1 and CDR2 from the germline V gene are SEHNR and FQNEAQ (reference sequence). Trimming took 5 bases from V and 7 from J, leaving 17 bases between them. The CDR3 is 14 amino acids. Study results and limitations: Generally, estimated richness proved larger in naive subsets than it did in memory subsets. Clonotype sharing among donors was thought likely to change with sequencing depth.

Material for sequencing was naive CD4+ T cells from PBMCs. Subset indicated: CD45RA+ positively selected. The chain links TRBV7-9 to TRBJ1-2; tentatively, D is TRBD1 (6 bases). This clonotype was obtained from a man aged 18 to 30 in good health. Some clones in this sample may be carry-over from other donors' samples. The CDR3 protein is CASSKERTDLGYTF. Here the CDR3 DNA reads TGTGCCAGCAGCAAAGAACGGACAGACCTTGGCTACACCTTC.